This T cell receptor (beta chain) was identified during a study of radiation and T cells in renal cell carcinoma. Study-level results: Pretreatment tumor biopsies were lacking, so baseline clonotypes are unknown.

Note on this clone: The antigen is unknown.

Time point noted: blood 4 weeks post-SBRT, at nephrectomy. The treatment was: 15 Gy SBRT to primary tumor, nephrectomy 4 weeks later. Nephrectomy followed 15 Gy stereotactic body radiation by 4 weeks. Sequenced by immunoSEQ multiplex PCR; TCRdb stores in-frame clones only, minus some. The profile covers around 180,000 clones, with 88% appearing a single time and about 11% taken by the ten largest. The receptor's source is a woman aged 50 to 60 with renal cell carcinoma. Sequences were derived from blood, sampled from a patient whose treatment included radiotherapy and nephrectomy.

The CDR3 region has the DNA TGTGCCAGCAGCCCCTCCGGGACTTCGACTGAAGCTTTCTTT. Its protein product is CASSPSGTSTEAFF. This chain connects TRBV7-9 to TRBJ1-1; D is possibly TRBD1 (5 bases). Germline V gives CDR1 SEHNR, CDR2 FQNEAQ (reference sequence). This CDR3 comprises 14 residues. Between the trimmed V and J ends, which lost 5 bases and 5 bases, there was a span of 15 bases.